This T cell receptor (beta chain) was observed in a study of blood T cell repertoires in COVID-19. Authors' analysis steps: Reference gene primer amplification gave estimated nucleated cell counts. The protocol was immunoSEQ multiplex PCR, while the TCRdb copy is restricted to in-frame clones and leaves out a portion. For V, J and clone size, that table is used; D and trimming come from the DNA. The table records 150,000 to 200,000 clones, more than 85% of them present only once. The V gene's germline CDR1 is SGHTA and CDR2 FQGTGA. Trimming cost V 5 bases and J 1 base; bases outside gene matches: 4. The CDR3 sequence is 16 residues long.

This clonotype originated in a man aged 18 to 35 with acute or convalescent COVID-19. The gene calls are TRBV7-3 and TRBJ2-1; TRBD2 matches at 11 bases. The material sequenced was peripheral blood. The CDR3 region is CASSPGLAASYNEQFF. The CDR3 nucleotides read TGTGCCAGCAGCCCGGGACTAGCGGCATCCTACAATGAGCAGTTCTTC.